Each of the 28 T cell receptor beta chains below was sequenced from the same sample in a study of PD-1 blockade in classical Hodgkin lymphoma. Some clones are missing from TCRdb's copy, which holds only in-frame ones; the method was immunoSEQ multiplex PCR. The data contain tens of thousands of clones, 90% to 95% of them singletons. Time point described: newly diagnosed, previously untreated cHL patient sample. The material sequenced was peripheral blood mononuclear cells (PBMCs). Receptor source: a human donor with classical Hodgkin lymphoma.

V is TRBV27 and J is TRBJ2-3; TRBD1 matches at 8 bases. The germline gives CDR1 MNHEY, CDR2 SMNVEV (reference sequence). The J segment lost 2 bases and the V segment lost 7 bases, leaving 17 bases of the junction unmatched. This CDR3 spans 18 amino acids. Here the CDR3 reads CASTLISPGTGYTDTQYF. CDR3 DNA sequence: TGTGCCAGCACCTTAATCTCCCCCGGGACAGGCTACACAGATACGCAGTATTTT.

The chain couples TRBV25-1 to TRBJ2-2, with D possibly matching TRBD1 (5 bases). The CDR3 has 17 amino acids. Trimming pared 5 bases from V and 0 bases from J, leaving 16 bases between. Per germline, CDR1 MGHDK and CDR2 SYGVNS. The CDR3: CASSHRLARANTGELFF. As DNA, the CDR3 is TGTGCCAGCAGTCACCGCCTGGCCAGGGCGAACACCGGGGAGCTGTTTTTT. Full variable domain (rest looked up from reference TRBV25-1 and TRBJ2-2): EADIYQTPRYLVIGTGKKITLECSQTMGHDKMYWYQQDPGMELHLIHYSYGVNSTEKGDLSSESTVSRIRTEHFPLTLESARPSHTSQYLCASSHRLARANTGELFFGEGSRLTVL.

The chain uses TRBV7-9 and TRBJ1-2; 7 bases agree with TRBD1. The germline V gene encodes CDR1 SEHNR and CDR2 FQNEAQ (reference sequence). With 6 bases clipped from V and 2 bases from J, the junction kept 3 bases outside the gene matches. CDR3 size: 13 residues. The CDR3: CASRRGQNYGYTF. The CDR3 coding sequence is TGTGCCAGCAGAAGGGGACAGAACTATGGCTACACCTTC.

This clone has just one count. Here the CDR3 reads CASSQGESETQYF. For the CDR3, the DNA is TGTGCCAGCAGCCAAGGCGAGTCCGAGACCCAGTACTTC. This sequence joins TRBV4-2 and TRBJ2-5, with no clear D. V lost 1 base, J lost 5 bases, and 8 bases lay in between. The CDR3 totals 13 residues. The germline V gene encodes CDR1 LGHNA and CDR2 YNFKEQ.

This chain joins TRBV2 and TRBJ2-5, with D maybe TRBD2 (6 bases). Trimming took off 8 bases at V and 2 bases at J, with 9 bases between the two ends. CDR1 SNHLY and CDR2 FYNNEI come from the germline V gene. The CDR3 is 12 residues long. The CDR3 DNA reads TGTGCCAGCGGGACTTTACAAGAGACCCAGTACTTC. Translating it yields CASGTLQETQYF.

This sequence joins TRBV28 and TRBJ1-1; TRBD1 is a possible D gene (6 bases). CDR1 is MDHEN and CDR2 is SYDVKM in the germline V gene. Trimming removed 4 bases from V and 1 base from J, with 13 bases in between. The CDR3 length is 15 residues. Here the CDR3 DNA reads TGTGCCAGCAGTTACGTTGAGGGACAGAACACTGAAGCTTTCTTT. Amino acid sequence: CASSYVEGQNTEAFF.

V gene TRBV28 combines with J gene TRBJ1-2; TRBD1 is a possible D gene (6 bases). The ends were cut back, 6 bases at V and 12 bases at J, with 17 bases in the middle. This CDR3 has 12 residues. Germline lookup yields CDR1 MDHEN and CDR2 SYDVKM. This chain's CDR3 is CASSPPQGMDTF. The CDR3 DNA reads TGTGCCAGCAGCCCCCCACAGGGCATGGACACCTTC.

The genes are TRBV6-5 and TRBJ2-1; D is perhaps TRBD1 (5 bases). This CDR3 is built from 16 residues. With 0 bases removed from V and 2 bases from J, the gap between germline ends came to 11 bases. Germline CDR1 is MNHEY and CDR2 is SVGAGI. The CDR3 nucleotides read TGTGCCAGCAGTTACTCTATGGGGCTTACCTACAATGAGCAGTTCTTC. This sequence encodes CASSYSMGLTYNEQFF.

The rearrangement joins TRBV7-6 to TRBJ1-2; D possibly corresponds to TRBD1 (5 bases). Trimming stripped 1 base from V and 0 bases from J, with 12 bases between. The CDR3 sequence is 16 residues long. Germline-derived CDR1 and CDR2 are SGHVS and FNYEAQ. The CDR3 loop is CASSLGSGGTNYGYTF. CDR3 DNA sequence: TGTGCCAGCAGCTTAGGGTCGGGGGGTACTAACTATGGCTACACCTTC.

The J gene is TRBJ2-5, the V gene TRBV30; D remains ambiguous. V was pared by 2 bases and J by 3 bases, with 10 bases between. CDR1 GTSNPN and CDR2 SVGIG come from the germline V gene (reference sequence). The CDR3 length is 13 residues. CDR3 bases: TGTGCCTGGAGTATTGGGCTAGAAGAGACCCAGTACTTC. This sequence encodes CAWSIGLEETQYF.

About this clone: Without the conserved terminal phenylalanine or tryptophan, this CDR3 likely stems from a read error. It is unclear where the CDR3 begins or ends on the DNA, so no DNA is shown, and the CDR3 is as TCRdb lists it. The CDR3 sequence is CASSHKHRPL. The rearrangement uses TRBV7-3 and TRBJ1-1; TRBD1 was called by the table and not checked on the DNA. The CDR3 length equals 10 residues, ends included. The germline V gene has CDR1 SGHTA and CDR2 FQGTGA.

V and J are TRBV6-5 and TRBJ2-7, with a tentative D call TRBD1 (5 bases). V lost 0 bases and J lost 2, with 11 bases in between. Germline CDR1 is MNHEY and CDR2 is SVGAGI. The CDR3 runs to 15 residues. The CDR3 coding sequence is TGTGCCAGCAGTTACTCGGGGCCGGTAACCTACGAGCAGTACTTC. Protein sequence: CASSYSGPVTYEQYF.

V gene TRBV2 combines with J gene TRBJ2-7, with D unclear. CDR3 length equals 15 residues. With 0 bases removed from V and 0 bases from J, the gap between germline ends came to 9 bases. The germline V gene encodes CDR1 SNHLY and CDR2 FYNNEI. Written as DNA, the CDR3 is TGTGCCAGCAGTGAAGCCCCGGGCAGCTCCTACGAGCAGTACTTC. Its translation: CASSEAPGSSYEQYF.

The genes are TRBV9 and TRBJ1-3, with 10 nucleotides matching TRBD1. The CDR3 has 18 amino acids. The V segment lost 3 bases and the J segment 0 bases; nucleotides outside the gene matches: 9. The V gene's germline CDR1 is SGDLS and CDR2 YYNGEE. For the CDR3, the DNA is TGTGCCAGCAGCGCCAGAGGGACAGGGGAGAGCTCTGGAAACACCATATATTTT. The encoded protein is CASSARGTGESSGNTIYF.

The V and J genes are TRBV5-1 and TRBJ2-5, with 8 bases identical to TRBD1. CDR1 and CDR2 from the germline V gene are SGHRS and YFSETQ. V lost 4 bases to trimming and J lost 5 bases; unmatched junction nucleotides: 10. The CDR3 runs 15 residues. CDR3 amino acids: CASSPGQGRRETQYF. Written as DNA, the CDR3 is TGCGCCAGCAGCCCCGGACAGGGTCGAAGGGAGACCCAGTACTTC.

The chain employs TRBV6-1 and TRBJ2-7; D is undetermined. This CDR3 comprises 13 residues. The V gene's germline CDR1 is MNHNS and CDR2 SASEGT. V lost 1 base, J lost 5 bases, and 9 bases lay in between. In nucleotides, the CDR3 is TGTGCCAGCAGTGAAGTGGGTTGGAACGAGCAGTACTTC. Translating gives CASSEVGWNEQYF.

This clone was detected only a few times. The V and J genes are TRBV28 and TRBJ2-5; 9 bases are shared with TRBD1. The CDR3 is 14 amino acids. With 5 bases clipped from V and 5 bases from J, the junction kept 6 bases outside the gene matches. CDR1 is MDHEN, CDR2 SYDVKM, per germline. The CDR3 loop reads CASSHRGQVETQYF. CDR3 nucleotide sequence: TGTGCCAGCAGTCACAGGGGGCAGGTGGAGACCCAGTACTTC. The full variable domain, in which reference TRBV28 and TRBJ2-5 provide the parts outside the CDR3, is DVKVTQSSRYLVKRTGEKVFLECVQDMDHENMFWYRQDPGLGLRLIYFSYDVKMKEKGDIPEGYSVSREKKERFSLILESASTNQTSMYLCASSHRGQVETQYFGPGTRLLVL.

The chain employs TRBV25-1 and TRBJ2-3; D uncertain. CDR1 and CDR2 from the germline V gene are MGHDK and SYGVNS. V was pared by 4 bases and J by 0 bases, with 5 bases between. The CDR3 runs 13 residues. CDR3 in amino acids: CASSGGSTDTQYF. In DNA form, the CDR3 reads TGTGCCAGCAGTGGTGGGAGCACAGATACGCAGTATTTT.

V and J are TRBV6-6 and TRBJ2-3, with 9 bases lining up with TRBD2. The CDR3 is 16 residues long. Germline V gene lookup returns CDR1 MNHNY and CDR2 SVGAGI (reference sequence). Trimming cost V 7 bases and J 1 base; bases outside gene matches: 9. CDR3 region: CASTPAGGPGTDTQYF. DNA of the CDR3: TGTGCCAGCACCCCTGCGGGGGGGCCCGGCACAGATACGCAGTATTTT.

The chain is built from TRBV19 and TRBJ1-2; D uncertain. This CDR3 comprises 13 residues. With 11 bases removed from V and 2 bases from J, the gap between germline ends came to 15 bases. CDR1 is LNHDA and CDR2 is SQIVND in the germline V gene (reference sequence). The CDR3 is CAEGGVANYGYTF. The CDR3, as DNA: TGTGCCGAGGGCGGGGTGGCGAACTATGGCTACACCTTC. Together with reference TRBV19 and TRBJ1-2, the CDR3 gives the full variable domain: DGGITQSPKYLFRKEGQNVTLSCEQNLNHDAMYWYRQDPGQGLRLIYYSQIVNDFQKGDIAEGYSVSREKKESFPLTVTSAQKNPTAFYLCAEGGVANYGYTFGSGTRLTVV.

The rearrangement links TRBV5-6 to TRBJ2-1; 10 bases match TRBD2. The V gene's germline CDR1 is SGHDT and CDR2 YYEEEE. V shed 2 bases, J shed 2 bases, and the junction held 1 base outside the gene matches. The length of the CDR3 is 15 residues. The CDR3 is CASSLAGGAYNEQFF. The CDR3 DNA sequence: TGTGCCAGCAGCTTAGCGGGAGGGGCCTACAATGAGCAGTTCTTC.

This chain connects TRBV28 to TRBJ2-6, with a tentative D call TRBD2 (6 bases). Between the trimmed V and J ends, which lost 6 bases and 4 bases, there was a span of 13 bases. The CDR3 is 15 residues long. Per germline, CDR1 MDHEN and CDR2 SYDVKM. CDR3 sequence: CASRLSGAGANVLTF. CDR3 sequence (DNA): TGTGCCAGCAGGCTTTCGGGAGCCGGGGCCAACGTCCTGACTTTC.

The rearrangement uses TRBV7-2 and TRBJ1-5; D call uncertain. Trimming took off 2 bases at V and 3 bases at J, with 8 bases between the two ends. The CDR3 covers 14 residues. Germline V lookup: CDR1 SGHTA, CDR2 FQGNSA. Here the CDR3 DNA reads TGTGCCAGCAGCTTACCTGGGCTCAATCAGCCCCAGCATTTT. Amino acid sequence: CASSLPGLNQPQHF.

This clone was observed once. V is TRBV15 and J is TRBJ1-1; a possible D gene is TRBD1 (5 bases). The CDR3 has 15 amino acids. The V gene lost 5 bases and the J gene lost 4 bases, with 17 bases spanning the gap. Germline V lookup: CDR1 LNHNV, CDR2 YYDKDF (reference sequence). CDR3 region: CATSPVQAGFTEAFF. The CDR3, as DNA: TGTGCCACCAGCCCAGTACAGGCAGGTTTCACTGAAGCTTTCTTT.

This rearrangement joins TRBV9 to TRBJ2-3; tentative D call: TRBD2 (7 bases). Germline V gene data show CDR1 as SGDLS and CDR2 as YYNGEE. V was trimmed by 1 base and J by 1 base, leaving 19 bases between them. CDR3 size: 18 residues. The CDR3: CASSVTFRGARGTDTQYF. DNA of the CDR3: TGTGCCAGCAGCGTAACCTTTCGGGGGGCGCGGGGCACAGATACGCAGTATTTT.

The V call is TRBV7-2, the J call TRBJ1-4; D not resolved. Germline V CDR1 and CDR2: SGHTA, FQGNSA. V lost 1 base and J lost 3, with 9 bases in between. This CDR3 has 15 residues. CDR3 protein: CASSLVGAANEKLFF. The CDR3 coding sequence is TGTGCCAGCAGCTTAGTGGGCGCAGCTAATGAAAAACTGTTTTTT.

The chain combines TRBV7-8 with TRBJ2-7, with TRBD2 matching 13 bases. Per the germline V gene, CDR1 is SGHVS and CDR2 is FQNEAQ. V gave up 1 base and J gave up 1 base; unmatched junction bases: 4. The length of the CDR3 is 17 residues. Here the CDR3 DNA reads TGTGCCAGCAGCTTAGGACTAGCGGGAGGCCAGTCCTACGAGCAGTACTTC. This codes for CASSLGLAGGQSYEQYF.

The V and J genes are TRBV5-1 and TRBJ1-3; unclear D gene. Trimming removed 0 bases at V and 0 bases at J, with 10 bases between. Germline lookup yields CDR1 SGHRS and CDR2 YFSETQ. There are 16 residues in the CDR3. As DNA, the CDR3 is TGCGCCAGCAGCTTGGTGGAGGGAAACTCTGGAAACACCATATATTTT. Translation: CASSLVEGNSGNTIYF. The whole variable domain, filled in from reference TRBV5-1 and TRBJ1-3, reads KAGVTQTPRYLIKTRGQQVTLSCSPISGHRSVSWYQQTPGQGLQFLFEYFSETQRNKGNFPGRFSGRQFSNSRSEMNVSTLELGDSALYLCASSLVEGNSGNTIYFGEGSWLTVV.